This T cell receptor beta chain appears in the sequencing data of a study of shared clonotypes between healthy human individuals. Study-wide background: Per donor, three plates held CD4 naive cells, three held CD4 memory, two held CD8 naive and one held CD8 memory.

Naive CD8 cells comprised CD45RO-negative, CCR7-positively selected cells, excluding terminally differentiated effector memory CD45RA+ cells. Donors were healthy HIV-negative adults without recent acute infections or vaccinations. Germline V gives CDR1 MDHEN, CDR2 SYDVKM. The CDR3 consists of 14 residues. Trimming cost V 6 bases and J 3 bases, with 12 bases left between them. Repertoires were generated with immunoSEQ multiplex PCR, while TCRdb's copy carries only in-frame clones and drops some. The data show roughly 890,000 clones, roughly 92% seen once. The chain has TRBV28 and TRBJ2-1; no clear D gene. Sample: naive CD8+ T cells sorted from blood. The receptor's source is a man between 25 and 39 years old in good health. CDR3 residues: CASSRPGLYNEQFF. The CDR3 DNA reads as TGTGCCAGCAGCCGGCCTGGCCTCTACAATGAGCAGTTCTTC.